A selection of T cell receptor beta chains follows, all from one sample in a study of cytomegalovirus exposure and HLA in healthy donors. Clones were sequenced by immunoSEQ multiplex PCR, and TCRdb holds only the in-frame ones, with some missing. The sample yields around 160,000 clones, around 80% seen once. Sequencing was performed on PBMCs. These receptors all stem from a woman between 40 and 50 years old in good health and CMV-seropositive. Each CDR3 is given with its conserved first and last residue. Fields, in order: D gene, clone size, J gene, V gene, CDR3 DNA, CDR3 protein. A D gene is named only where the DNA matches it firmly. The listing skips clone size in some rows; elsewhere it reads once, few, many or a size class.

>NA|NA|TRBJ2-5|TRBV7-3
TGTGCCAGCAGCTTAGCACAGGGCCCTTTCGAGACCCAGTACTTC
CASSLAQGPFETQYF
>TRBD1|NA|TRBJ1-1|TRBV4-2
TGTGCCAGCAGCCAAGATCTACAGGGGTGGGACACTGAAGCTTTCTTT
CASSQDLQGWDTEAFF
>TRBD2|few|TRBJ2-5|TRBV15
TGTGCCACCAGCGGCGGACTAGTTGAGACCCAGTACTTC
CATSGGLVETQYF
>TRBD2|NA|TRBJ2-1|TRBV19
TGTGCCAGTAGTATAACTAGCGAGAACAATGAGCAGTTCTTC
CASSITSENNEQFF
>NA|NA|TRBJ1-6|TRBV11-2
TGTGCCAGCAGCTCTGGTCCCGGGGGTAGGCCCCTCCACTTT
CASSSGPGGRPLHF
>TRBD2|NA|TRBJ2-7|TRBV6-1
TGTGCCAGCAGTGAAACGGGACTAGCGGGTTGGGGTGAGCAGTACTTC
CASSETGLAGWGEQYF
>NA|once|TRBJ1-1|TRBV12-5
TGTGCTAGTGGTTTGGTAACAGGGCCGAACACTGAAGCTTTCTTT
CASGLVTGPNTEAFF
>NA|NA|TRBJ1-1|TRBV15
TGTGCCACCAGCAGATTTCCCCGGGGCACTGAAGCTTTCTTT
CATSRFPRGTEAFF
>NA|NA|TRBJ1-2|TRBV28
TGTGCCAGCAGTTTGGCAGGGAAGGATGGCTGCACCTTC
CASSLAGKDGCTF
>NA|NA|TRBJ2-6|TRBV19
TGTGCCAGTAGTATAGCTGGGCACGCTTTCTCTGGGGCCAACGTCCTGACTTTC
CASSIAGHAFSGANVLTF
>NA|NA|TRBJ2-2|TRBV7-9
TGTGCCCATGCCCCTACGACTAATGCGAACACCGGGGAGCTGTTTTTT
CAHAPTTNANTGELFF
>NA|NA|TRBJ2-1|TRBV6-5
TGTGCCAGCAGTTACTCGAGATACCCCAACAATGAGCAGTTCTTC
CASSYSRYPNNEQFF
>TRBD2|NA|TRBJ2-1|TRBV15
TGTGCCACCAGTCCACGACTAGCGGGACTCTACAATGAGCAGTTCTTC
CATSPRLAGLYNEQFF
>NA|NA|TRBJ2-5|TRBV11-2
TGTGCCAGCAGCCCTGGAGAGTTTAGAGAGACCCAGTACTTC
CASSPGEFRETQYF
>TRBD1|NA|TRBJ1-5|TRBV7-8
TGTGCCAGCACCCGGGACAGGGGCAATCAGCCCCAGCATTTT
CASTRDRGNQPQHF
>NA|NA|TRBJ2-3|TRBV4-3
TGCGCCAGCAGCCATGGGGCAGGCGGCGCGGATACGCAGTATTTT
CASSHGAGGADTQYF
>NA|NA|TRBJ2-5|TRBV11-2
TGTGCCAGCAGCCCAGTTAAAGAGACCCAGTACTTC
CASSPVKETQYF
>NA|NA|TRBJ2-7|TRBV27
TGTGCCAGCAGTTTGCCCCTCGGCGAGCAGTACTTC
CASSLPLGEQYF
>NA|NA|TRBJ1-1|TRBV19
TGTGCCAGTAGTATACGCGACAGAGACACTGAAGCTTTCTTT
CASSIRDRDTEAFF
>TRBD2|NA|TRBJ2-7|TRBV28
TGTGCCCTCCGGGCTAGCGGGAGCTACGAGCAGTACTTC
CALRASGSYEQYF
>TRBD2|NA|TRBJ2-3|TRBV7-6
TGTGCCAGCAGCTTAAGGCTAGCGGGAGCCACAGATACGCAGTATTTT
CASSLRLAGATDTQYF
>NA|once|TRBJ1-2|TRBV27
TGTGCCAGCAGTTTCTTAGGGGAGGGGCGCTATGGCTACACCTTC
CASSFLGEGRYGYTF
>TRBD2|NA|TRBJ2-3|TRBV7-9
TGTGCCAGCAGCTTCTTGCTAGCGGGGACAGATACGCAGTATTTT
CASSFLLAGTDTQYF
>TRBD1|NA|TRBJ1-5|TRBV4-1
TGCGCCAGCAGCCAAGATTCACAGACAGGGGTCAATCAGCCCCAGCATTTT
CASSQDSQTGVNQPQHF
>NA|NA|TRBJ2-7|TRBV25-1
TGTGCCAGCAGTGAATATCAACAGGGAGCCACCTACGAGCAGTACTTC
CASSEYQQGATYEQYF
>TRBD2|NA|TRBJ2-2|TRBV30
TGTGCCTGGAGTGTAGGACTAGCGAGGGCCGGGGAGCTGTTTTTT
CAWSVGLARAGELFF
>NA|NA|TRBJ1-4|TRBV19
TGTGCCAGTAGCCGGGACACGGAAGAAGAAAAACTGTTTTTT
CASSRDTEEEKLFF
>NA|NA|TRBJ1-5|TRBV6-1
TGTGCCAGCAGCTTAGATTCTGATCAGCCCCAGCATTTT
CASSLDSDQPQHF
>NA|NA|TRBJ1-3|TRBV2
TGTGCCAGCACTTTGAGTTTCAGGGACACTGGAAACACCATATATTTT
CASTLSFRDTGNTIYF
>NA|few|TRBJ2-1|TRBV7-3
TGTGCCAGCAGCCTTGGTGGTCGGAGCTCCTACAATGAGCAGTTCTTC
CASSLGGRSSYNEQFF
>NA|NA|TRBJ1-5|TRBV2
TGTGCCAGCAGTGCTCAGACAAGCAATCAGCCCCAGCATTTT
CASSAQTSNQPQHF
>NA|NA|TRBJ1-1|TRBV7-6
TGTGCCAGCAGCTTAGTCTCTGGCAGGGACACTGAAGCTTTCTTT
CASSLVSGRDTEAFF
>TRBD2|NA|TRBJ2-1|TRBV10-1
TGCGCCAGTCCGAAGAGCCCTAGCGGCATTTACAATGAGCAGTTCTTC
CASPKSPSGIYNEQFF
>TRBD2|NA|TRBJ2-5|TRBV9
TGTGCCAGCAGCGTAGTACTAGCGGGAGGAGGAGAGACCCAGTACTTC
CASSVVLAGGGETQYF
>NA|NA|TRBJ2-3|TRBV14
TGTGCCAGCAGCCAACATCCGGACCTCGGGGCAGATACGCAGTATTTT
CASSQHPDLGADTQYF
>TRBD1|NA|TRBJ1-2|TRBV7-2
TGTGCCAGCAGCAATCCGGGACAGGGAGACTATGGCTACACCTTC
CASSNPGQGDYGYTF
>TRBD2|once|TRBJ2-5|TRBV4-2
TGTGCCAGCAGCCAAGATTTCGCTAGCGGAGAGCAGTACTTC
CASSQDFASGEQYF
>TRBD1|NA|TRBJ1-1|TRBV5-1
TGCGCCAGCAGCCTAGGACAGGGGCTTGATGTAGCTTTCTTT
CASSLGQGLDVAFF
>TRBD1|NA|TRBJ1-5|TRBV6-1
TGTGCCAGCAGTGTAGGGGACAGGGGTTCGGGACAGCCCCAGCATTTT
CASSVGDRGSGQPQHF
>NA|NA|TRBJ2-5|TRBV7-8
TGTGCCAGCAGCTTAGTTGTGAGAAAAGAGACCCAGTACTTC
CASSLVVRKETQYF
>NA|NA|TRBJ2-4|TRBV7-2
TGTGCCAGCAGTACCCAGGTGCTAGCCAAAAACATTCAGTACTTC
CASSTQVLAKNIQYF
>NA|NA|TRBJ2-7|TRBV28
TGTGCCAGCAGTTTAGGACACGGCGGATGGGACTTC
CASSLGHGGWDF
>NA|NA|TRBJ2-2|TRBV19
TGTGCCAGTAGTATAGGTCCCCTTGGGGAGCTGTTTTTT
CASSIGPLGELFF
>NA|NA|TRBJ1-2|TRBV19
TGTGCCAGTACCCCAAGGACTGGGAATCATGGCTACACCTTC
CASTPRTGNHGYTF
>TRBD1|once|TRBJ1-2|TRBV7-9
TGTGCCAGCAGCTTAGAAGGGGACAGATCCAACTATGGCTACACCTTC
CASSLEGDRSNYGYTF
>NA|NA|TRBJ1-1|TRBV4-1
TGCGCCAGCAGCAGGGGTCAGGGCACTGAAGCTTTCTTT
CASSRGQGTEAFF
>NA|NA|TRBJ2-5|TRBV2
TGTGCCAGCTCCTCCCGGGACTTCGGGTTTGAGCAGTACTTC
CASSSRDFGFEQYF
>NA|few|TRBJ2-2|TRBV29-1
TGCAGCGTTGAAGCTCGGAACACCGGGGAGCTGTTTTTT
CSVEARNTGELFF
>TRBD1|NA|TRBJ2-5|TRBV9
TGTGCCAGCAGCGGGCATAGGACAGGGTCAGAGACCCAGTACTTC
CASSGHRTGSETQYF
>NA|few|TRBJ1-1|TRBV29-1
TGCAGCGTTGTAGAGTATAGCGGTGAAGCTTTCTTT
CSVVEYSGEAFF
>NA|NA|TRBJ2-7|TRBV29-1
TGCAGCGTTGAGAGTGGGGGGTGGCCGTACTTC
CSVESGGWPYF
>NA|NA|TRBJ2-1|TRBV28
TGTGCCACCACACCTAAACAGGGTTACGATGAGCAGTTCTTC
CATTPKQGYDEQFF
>TRBD2|NA|TRBJ2-2|TRBV27
TGTGCCAGCAGTCGCCACATATCCCAACTAGCGGGAGTACCCGGGGAGCTGTTTTTT
CASSRHISQLAGVPGELFF
>TRBD1|NA|TRBJ1-1|TRBV15
TGTGCCACCAGCAGGGACAGGACCCGTGAAGCTTTCTTT
CATSRDRTREAFF
>TRBD1|NA|TRBJ2-7|TRBV6-6
TGTGCCAGCAGTTACGGGACAGGGCCCCTCTACGAGCAGTACTTC
CASSYGTGPLYEQYF
>TRBD2|NA|TRBJ2-7|TRBV28
TGTGCCAGCAGTACACCGGGACTAGCGGTCCACGAGCAGTACTTC
CASSTPGLAVHEQYF
>TRBD1|NA|TRBJ2-4|TRBV7-2
TGTGCCAGCACCCGCTCCCCCACAGGGGGGAACATTCAGTACTTC
CASTRSPTGGNIQYF
>NA|NA|TRBJ2-5|TRBV19
TGTGCCAGTAGTATAGACAGTCAAGAGACCCAGTACTTC
CASSIDSQETQYF
>NA|NA|TRBJ1-1|TRBV5-8
TGTGCCAGCAGCTTGCAATTTGAAGCTTTCTTT
CASSLQFEAFF